The TCR beta chain under discussion was sequenced for a study of T cell responses to AZD1222 COVID-19 vaccine (dated by TCRdb to the early 2020s). Looking at the study overall: AZD1222 recipients with second doses at about 4 weeks or about 12 weeks were pooled, because spike-specific TCR depth and breadth did not differ between schedules. TCR sequencing covered roughly 230 trial participants: 200 to 220 given two doses of AZD1222 and approximately 25 given two doses of MenACWY control vaccine. Trial participants were enrolled by age into subgroups of 18-55, 56-69 and 70-plus years, and around 150, 29 and 61 TCR-sequenced participants, respectively, were included in these subgroups. The paper's findings and limits, for the study overall: Reportedly, almost half of the unique spike-specific TCRs recognized epitopes lying outside the regions that are mutated in the B.1.351 and B.1.1.7 variants. The vaccine-associated CD4 TCRs covered the entire spike protein, and the dominant responses fell in regions 160-218 and 743-854. After two AZD1222 doses, spike-specific TCR breadth and depth were significantly higher than at day 0 and than in MenACWY recipients. Conclusions about previously exposed vaccinees are limited because only six or seven AZD1222 recipients were SARS-CoV-2 seropositive at baseline. No day 14 peak-response samples were available, so repertoires were characterized only after the peak T cell response. Participants were mostly white British, with more females than males. The authors suggested clonal diversity may have been underestimated. In the small 56-69-year group, the increase in depth fell short of significance, most likely because of low power.

Of note for this clone: The specificity of this receptor is unknown. Per-base quality was not reported, and no clone a single base away is much larger than it.

The sample's time point label, decoded: baseline before first vaccination. Vaccinee samples came from UK trials COV001 and COV002, including a single-blind randomized controlled phase 2/3 trial of AZD1222 (ChAdOx1 nCoV-19) in healthy adults. Trial participant PBMC samples were collected at day 0 and day 28 after the second dose for TCRbeta chain sequencing. Inclusive of the bounding cysteine and phenylalanine, the CDR3 is 15 residues long. Just CDR3 DNA is preserved here, 45 bases in frame from base 1. From the germline V gene, CDR1 is SGHVS and CDR2 is FQNEAQ. V gives up 0 bases and J gives up 4 bases, and the segment between their germline ends measures 9 bases. The CDR3 regions of human TCRbeta chains were analyzed by immunosequencing. Regarding the original processing steps: TCRs in the repertoires were compared against a reference library of SARS-CoV-2-specific TCRs that had been generated with the MIRA antigen-specificity platform. Breadth was defined as the fraction of unique TCRs that were SARS-CoV-2-associated, and depth was defined as the fraction of total T cells that were SARS-CoV-2-associated. Each spike-specific TCR was assigned to its reactive spike region and to a CD4 or CD8 class using the MIRA data. Log10-transformed breadth and depth values were compared by one-way ANOVA with Sidak's multiple comparisons tests. The source is immuneACCESS, and TCRdb retained only in-frame sequences with V and J called. Part of the clones is not carried over; for the studies checked, unresolved V genes explain less than half of this, and the remainder is unexplained. That table supplies the V and J calls and clone size; D and trimming were determined from the DNA. The sample profile shows 90,000 or so clones; roughly 85% of them were found once. Together, the top ten hold about 7.5% of the sample.

This sequence was found in an adult in good health. This sequence uses TRBV7-8 and TRBJ2-2; too little of a D gene remains to name it. Sequencing used peripheral blood, obtained on day 0 of AZD1222 vaccination. The CDR3 amino acid sequence is: CASSLAMGSTGELFF. Read as DNA, the sequence is TGTGCCAGCAGCTTAGCGATGGGCAGCACCGGGGAGCTGTTTTTT.